This record concerns one TCR beta chain sequence. No antigen is known for it. No clone much larger than this one lies a single base away; base qualities are absent. Library preparation was by 5' RACE. Sequencer: NextSeq 500. The TCR library protocol attached unique molecular identifiers to individual cDNA molecules to correct for sequencing error and PCR bias. Both TCR alpha and beta chains were sequenced, and tight co-correlation was observed between alpha and beta sequence abundances in each sample. In the paper's pipeline: Decombinator V4 was used to annotate TCR sequences for V gene, J gene and CDR3. TCRs were defined as expanded if a significant change between any two time points was detected under a Poisson model with p below 0.0001. Abundances of TCRs were expressed as counts per million after normalisation to the total number of TCRs sequenced in each sample. VDJdb, accessed 1 November 2021, was searched for CMV, EBV and SARS-CoV-2 annotated TCRs, with TCRs annotated for multiple antigens excluded. The raw public data were reprocessed by TCRdb itself: fastp quality trimming at Q25, MiXCR clonotype calling, in-frame beta chains only. Records with the same CDR3 protein are collapsed into one entry carrying the most frequent genes and DNA. What appears here as the V and J calls and clone size reflects TCRdb's work, not the paper's. In all, the sample holds 50,000 to 55,000 distinct CDR3 sequences, and about 9.1% of those were seen once. 4% to 5% of the sample goes to the ten largest clones.

This sample was taken from a study of early T cells in non-severe SARS-CoV-2 infection (dated by TCRdb to the early 2020s). The study in broad terms: TCR sequencing used bulk RNA from unsorted whole blood, so alpha and beta chains could not be paired.

The full study reports these points: VDJdb matching was skewed toward anti-spike CD8 responses, so virus-specific expansions were likely underestimated and private and CD4 specificities were missed.

This was a case-control study nested in a cohort of healthcare workers in London, UK, who had nasopharyngeal swab PCR tests and blood samples taken every week. Between 23 and 31 March 2020, the week of the UK lockdown, healthcare workers were enrolled and then followed up weekly for as long as 16 weeks. Material for sequencing was whole blood. The clonotype originates from an adult who was a healthcare worker with PCR-confirmed SARS-CoV-2 infection or an uninfected control (not recorded which).

The CDR3 region reads CASWAGEWEKLFF. The nucleotide sequence reads as follows: TGTGCCAGTTGGGCAGGGGAGTGGGAAAAACTGTTTTTT. The chain uses TRBV28 and TRBJ1-4; a tentative D call is TRBD1 (6 bases match). Based on the germline V gene, the CDR1 and CDR2 sequences are MDHEN and SYDVKM. Trimming removed 9 bases from V and 8 bases from J, leaving 16 bases between the germline ends. The CDR3 sequence holds 13 residues, the cysteine and phenylalanine included. Just CDR3 DNA is preserved here, 39 bases in frame from base 1.